This TCR beta chain comes out of a study of post-analysis software for immune sequencing data. Study background: The disease courses spanned relapsing-remitting, secondary progressive and progressive-relapsing forms of multiple sclerosis. General observations from the study: Patients carried a handful of TRBV segments more frequently than controls did, and TRBV5-6, TRBV5-1 and TRBV20-1 were among them. The normalized Chao1 diversity of multiple sclerosis patients was significantly lower than that of controls.

With regard to this clonotype: Antigen specificity is unknown.

The TCR beta cDNA libraries contained unique molecular identifiers. TCRdb fed the PCR reads into MiXCR, producing one record per CDR3 protein. The sample has around 770,000 distinct CDR3 sequences, 46% seen once. Germline CDR1 LGHNA, CDR2 YNFKEQ. The CDR3 consists of 14 residues. V lost 0 bases and J 8 bases, leaving 13 bases between the germline ends. This receptor was identified in a girl aged 10-17 years with multiple sclerosis. This rearrangement joins TRBV4-2 to TRBJ1-1; unclear D gene. The sequencing sample was made of blood. DNA of the CDR3: TGTGCCAGCAGCCAAGACCGATTTAAAAAGGAAGCTTTCTTT. Translating gives CASSQDRFKKEAFF.